These T cell receptor beta chains were read from a single sample in a study of T-cell reconstitution after alpha-beta-depleted transplantation in children. MiXCR, applied by TCRdb to the PCR reads, yields one record per CDR3 protein. The table has around 380,000 distinct CDR3 sequences, roughly a tenth seen once. The specimen was PBMCs from the stem cell graft donor, collected from the stem cell graft. The receptors were gathered from a human donor who donated a stem cell graft to a child with acute myeloid leukemia. Both conserved end residues are part of each CDR3. Each record gives: V gene, clone size, J gene, D gene, CDR3 DNA, CDR3 protein. The D gene is left open where the match is weak. A row's size may be missing; if present it is once, few, many or a size class.

>TRBV7-9|few|TRBJ2-2|.
TGTGCCAGCAGCTTACTACTGCGTACATCGAACACCGGGGAGCTGTTTTTT
CASSLLLRTSNTGELFF
>TRBV5-1|.|TRBJ2-4|.
TGCGCCAGCAGCTTAACCTCCCCCTTAAACATTCAGTACTTC
CASSLTSPLNIQYF
>TRBV5-6|many|TRBJ2-6|TRBD2
TGTGCCAGCAGCTTTGTGTCCCTAGCGGTCTCTGGGGCCAACGTCCTGACTTTC
CASSFVSLAVSGANVLTF
>TRBV12-3/TRBV12-4|.|TRBJ2-3|.
TGTGCCAGCAGGTACCTGGGGGCACGGGCAGATACGCAGTATTTT
CASRYLGARADTQYF
>TRBV27|few|TRBJ2-7|TRBD1
TGTGCCAGCAGGCGACAGGGGGACTCCTACGAGCAGTACTTC
CASRRQGDSYEQYF
>TRBV4-1|few|TRBJ2-5|TRBD1
TGCGCCAGCAGCCAAGAGGGGACAGGGGCCATCCAAGAGACCCAGTACTTC
CASSQEGTGAIQETQYF
>TRBV6-5|.|TRBJ2-7|.
TGTGCCAGCAGTTACTCGACTGGGGCCCCCTACGAGCAGTACTTC
CASSYSTGAPYEQYF
>TRBV27|.|TRBJ1-5|.
TGTGCCAGCAGTAAGGGGGATAGCAATCAGCCCCAGCATTTT
CASSKGDSNQPQHF
>TRBV12-3/TRBV12-4|few|TRBJ2-1|.
TGTGCCAGCAGTTTCCTGTGGAATGAGCAGTTCTTC
CASSFLWNEQFF
>TRBV6-1|.|TRBJ2-1|.
TGTGCCCTCGGTGTGGGCTGGTACAATGAGCAGTTCTTC
CALGVGWYNEQFF
>TRBV5-1|many|TRBJ2-5|TRBD2
TGCGCCAGCAGCTTGGCCGGGGGGGCGCAAGAGACCCAGTACTTC
CASSLAGGAQETQYF
>TRBV6-1|.|TRBJ1-6|.
TGTGCCAGCAGTGAATCGGGAGTACTCCACTTT
CASSESGVLHF
>TRBV12-3/TRBV12-4|few|TRBJ1-4|.
TGTGCCAGCAGGAGGGGTTCGGCTAATGAAAAACTGTTTTTT
CASRRGSANEKLFF
>TRBV5-1|.|TRBJ2-2|TRBD1
TGCGCCAGCAGCCCGTGGACAGGGAAGAACACCGGGGAGCTGTTTTTT
CASSPWTGKNTGELFF
>TRBV5-6|few|TRBJ2-1|TRBD2
TGTGCCAGCAGCTTGGCAGCTAGCGGGTGGAATGAGCAGTTCTTC
CASSLAASGWNEQFF
>TRBV20-1|.|TRBJ2-3|.
TGCAGTGCTAGAGCCGCCGCGGGCAGGGGAACCGCAGATACGCAGTATTTT
CSARAAAGRGTADTQYF
>TRBV5-1|few|TRBJ2-7|.
TGCGCCAGCAGCTTGTCCGGTAAGGGTTACGAGCAGTACTTC
CASSLSGKGYEQYF
>TRBV7-9|few|TRBJ1-1|.
TGTGCCAGCAGTTTTAAACTGGGTGGGATTCGGGACACTGAAGCTTTCTTT
CASSFKLGGIRDTEAFF
>TRBV12-3/TRBV12-4|few|TRBJ1-2|.
TGTGCCAGCAGTGCCTCGGGTTCTGGCTACACCTTC
CASSASGSGYTF
>TRBV20-1|many|TRBJ2-2|TRBD2
TGCAGTGCTTATAGCGGGAGGATCACCGGGGAGCTGTTTTTT
CSAYSGRITGELFF